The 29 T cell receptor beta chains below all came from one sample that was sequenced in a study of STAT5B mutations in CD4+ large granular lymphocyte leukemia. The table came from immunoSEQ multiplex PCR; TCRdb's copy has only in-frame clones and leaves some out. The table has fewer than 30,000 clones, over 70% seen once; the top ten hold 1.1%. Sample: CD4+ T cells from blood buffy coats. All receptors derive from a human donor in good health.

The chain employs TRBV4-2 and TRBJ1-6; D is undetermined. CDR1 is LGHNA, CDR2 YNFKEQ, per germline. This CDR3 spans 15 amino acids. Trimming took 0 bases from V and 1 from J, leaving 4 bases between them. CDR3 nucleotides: TGTGCCAGCAGCCAAGAGTTGTCCTATAATTCACCCCTCCACTTT. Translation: CASSQELSYNSPLHF.

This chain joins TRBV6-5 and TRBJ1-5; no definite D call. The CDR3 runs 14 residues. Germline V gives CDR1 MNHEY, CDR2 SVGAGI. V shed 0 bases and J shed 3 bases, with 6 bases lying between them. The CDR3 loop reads CASSYSSDNQPQHF. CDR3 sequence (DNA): TGTGCCAGCAGTTACTCGTCGGACAATCAGCCCCAGCATTTT.

Here the CDR3 reads CASSISGANTGELFF. The CDR3 nucleotides are TGTGCCAGTAGTATCTCTGGGGCGAACACCGGGGAGCTGTTTTTT. V usage is TRBV19 and J usage is TRBJ2-2, with D hard to call. Trimming removed 3 bases from V and 0 bases from J, with 8 bases in between. There are 15 residues in the CDR3. The V gene's germline CDR1 is LNHDA and CDR2 SQIVND (reference sequence).

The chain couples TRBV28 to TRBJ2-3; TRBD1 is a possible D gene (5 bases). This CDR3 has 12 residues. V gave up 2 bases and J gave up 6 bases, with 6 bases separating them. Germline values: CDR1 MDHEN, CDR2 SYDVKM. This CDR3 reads CASSLGADTQYF. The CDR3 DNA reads TGTGCCAGCAGTTTAGGGGCGGATACGCAGTATTTT.

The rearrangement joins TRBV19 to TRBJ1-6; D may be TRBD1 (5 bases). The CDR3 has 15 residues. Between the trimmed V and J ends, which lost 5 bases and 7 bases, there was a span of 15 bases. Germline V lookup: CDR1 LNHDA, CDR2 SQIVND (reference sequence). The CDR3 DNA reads TGTGCCAGTAGTCCACCGGGGGGTGGGAATTCACCCCTCCACTTT. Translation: CASSPPGGGNSPLHF.

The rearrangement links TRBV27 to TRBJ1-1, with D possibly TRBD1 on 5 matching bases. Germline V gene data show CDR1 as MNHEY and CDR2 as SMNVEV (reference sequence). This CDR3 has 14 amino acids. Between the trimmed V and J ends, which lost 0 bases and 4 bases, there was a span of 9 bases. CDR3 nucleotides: TGTGCCAGCAGTTTATCGGGGGGGTCCACTGAAGCTTTCTTT. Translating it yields CASSLSGGSTEAFF.

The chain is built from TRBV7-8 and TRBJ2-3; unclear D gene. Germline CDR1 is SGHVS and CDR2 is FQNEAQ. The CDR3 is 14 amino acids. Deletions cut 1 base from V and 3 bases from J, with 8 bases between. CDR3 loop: CASSLEISTDTQYF. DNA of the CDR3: TGTGCCAGCAGCTTAGAGATTTCAACAGATACGCAGTATTTT.

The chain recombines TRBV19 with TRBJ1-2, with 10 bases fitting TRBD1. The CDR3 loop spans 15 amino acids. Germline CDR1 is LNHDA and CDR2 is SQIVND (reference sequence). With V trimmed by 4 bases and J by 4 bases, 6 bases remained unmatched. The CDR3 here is CASSTGTGESYGYTF. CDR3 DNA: TGTGCCAGTAGTACAGGGACAGGGGAATCCTATGGCTACACCTTC.

CDR3 region: CASTQRGAYKGETQYF. In DNA, the CDR3 is TGTGCCAGCACCCAACGGGGGGCTTATAAAGGGGAGACCCAGTACTTC. This chain joins TRBV28 and TRBJ2-5, with D maybe TRBD2 (7 bases). Trimming stripped 7 bases from V and 5 bases from J, with 23 bases between. The CDR3 runs 16 residues. The germline CDR1 and CDR2 sequences are MDHEN and SYDVKM. Drawing the rest from reference TRBV28 and TRBJ2-5, the complete variable domain is DVKVTQSSRYLVKRTGEKVFLECVQDMDHENMFWYRQDPGLGLRLIYFSYDVKMKEKGDIPEGYSVSREKKERFSLILESASTNQTSMYLCASTQRGAYKGETQYFGPGTRLLVL.

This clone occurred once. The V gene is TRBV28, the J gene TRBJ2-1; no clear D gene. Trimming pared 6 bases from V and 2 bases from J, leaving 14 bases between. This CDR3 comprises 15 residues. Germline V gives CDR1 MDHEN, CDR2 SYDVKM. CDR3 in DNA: TGTGCCAGCAGCTCATCATGGGTCACCTACAATGAGCAGTTCTTC. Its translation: CASSSSWVTYNEQFF.

The CDR3 here is CASSLVACVAKNIQYF. Here the CDR3 DNA reads TGTGCCAGCAGCTTAGTCGCCTGTGTAGCCAAAAACATTCAGTACTTC. The chain links TRBV7-6 to TRBJ2-4; the D is unclear. V was pared by 1 base and J by 0 bases, with 10 bases between. Germline CDR1 is SGHVS and CDR2 is FNYEAQ. CDR3 length: 16 residues.

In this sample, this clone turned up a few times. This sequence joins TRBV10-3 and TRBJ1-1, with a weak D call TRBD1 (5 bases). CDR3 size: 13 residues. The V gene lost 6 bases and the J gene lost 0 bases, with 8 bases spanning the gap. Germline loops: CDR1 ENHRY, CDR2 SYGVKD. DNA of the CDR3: TGTGCCATCAGCTGGGACCTGAACACTGAAGCTTTCTTT. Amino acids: CAISWDLNTEAFF.

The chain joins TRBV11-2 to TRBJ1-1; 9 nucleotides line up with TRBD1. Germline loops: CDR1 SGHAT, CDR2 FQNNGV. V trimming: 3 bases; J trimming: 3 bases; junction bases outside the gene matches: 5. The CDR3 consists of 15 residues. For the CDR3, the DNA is TGTGCCAGCAGCTTTGACAGGGGGTTGTACACTGAAGCTTTCTTT. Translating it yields CASSFDRGLYTEAFF. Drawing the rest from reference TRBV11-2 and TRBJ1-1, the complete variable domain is EAGVAQSPRYKIIEKRQSVAFWCNPISGHATLYWYQQILGQGPKLLIQFQNNGVVDDSQLPKDRFSAERLKGVDSTLKIQPAKLEDSAVYLCASSFDRGLYTEAFFGQGTRLTVV.

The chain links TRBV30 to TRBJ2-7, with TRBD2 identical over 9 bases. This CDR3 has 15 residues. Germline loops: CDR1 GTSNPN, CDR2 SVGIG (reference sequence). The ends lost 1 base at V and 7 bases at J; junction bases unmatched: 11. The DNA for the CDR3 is TGTGCCTGGAGTGCCATCCCTAGCGGGATAGGAGAGCAGTACTTC. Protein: CAWSAIPSGIGEQYF.

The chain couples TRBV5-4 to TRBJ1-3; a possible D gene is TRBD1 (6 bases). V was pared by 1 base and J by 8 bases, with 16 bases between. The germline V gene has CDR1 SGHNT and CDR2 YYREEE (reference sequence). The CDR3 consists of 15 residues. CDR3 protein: CASSLSGDPGDTIYF. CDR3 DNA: TGTGCCAGCAGCTTGTCAGGGGACCCCGGTGACACCATATATTTT. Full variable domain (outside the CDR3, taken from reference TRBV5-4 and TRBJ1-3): ETGVTQSPTHLIKTRGQQVTLRCSSQSGHNTVSWYQQALGQGPQFIFQYYREEENGRGNFPPRFSGLQFPNYSSELNVNALELDDSALYLCASSLSGDPGDTIYFGEGSWLTVV.

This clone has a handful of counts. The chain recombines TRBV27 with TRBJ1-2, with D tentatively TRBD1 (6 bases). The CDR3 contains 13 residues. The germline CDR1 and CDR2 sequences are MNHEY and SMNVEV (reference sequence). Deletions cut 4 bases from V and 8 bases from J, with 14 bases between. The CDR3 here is CASSSPLQGGYTF. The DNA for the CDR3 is TGTGCCAGCAGTTCCCCCTTACAGGGCGGCTACACCTTC.

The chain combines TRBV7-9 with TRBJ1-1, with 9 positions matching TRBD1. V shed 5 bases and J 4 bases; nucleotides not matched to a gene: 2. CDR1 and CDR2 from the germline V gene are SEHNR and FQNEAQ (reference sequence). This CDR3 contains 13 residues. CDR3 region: CASSLQGATEAFF. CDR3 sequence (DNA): TGTGCCAGCAGCCTACAGGGGGCCACTGAAGCTTTCTTT.

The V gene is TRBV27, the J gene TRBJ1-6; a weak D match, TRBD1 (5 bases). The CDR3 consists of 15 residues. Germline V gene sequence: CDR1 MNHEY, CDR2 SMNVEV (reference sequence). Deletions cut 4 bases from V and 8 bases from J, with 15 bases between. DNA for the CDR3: TGTGCCAGCAGTTCCCCAGGGTCGGGGGATTCACCCCTCCACTTT. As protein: CASSSPGSGDSPLHF.

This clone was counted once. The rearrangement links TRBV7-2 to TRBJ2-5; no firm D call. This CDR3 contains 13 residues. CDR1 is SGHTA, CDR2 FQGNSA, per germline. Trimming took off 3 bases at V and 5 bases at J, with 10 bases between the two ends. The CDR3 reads CASSLLRLETQYF. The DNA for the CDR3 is TGTGCCAGCAGCTTGTTAAGGTTGGAGACCCAGTACTTC. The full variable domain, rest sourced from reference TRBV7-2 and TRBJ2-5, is GAGVSQSPSNKVTEKGKDVELRCDPISGHTALYWYRQSLGQGLEFLIYFQGNSAPDKSGLPSDRFSAERTGGSVSTLTIQRTQQEDSAVYLCASSLLRLETQYFGPGTRLLVL.

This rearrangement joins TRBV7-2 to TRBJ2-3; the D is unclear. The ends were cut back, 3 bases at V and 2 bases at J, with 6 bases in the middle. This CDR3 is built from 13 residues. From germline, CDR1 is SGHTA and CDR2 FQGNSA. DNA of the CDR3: TGTGCCAGCAGCTTGTATCCCACAGATACGCAGTATTTT. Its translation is CASSLYPTDTQYF.

The CDR3 region is CASSHGQGGGNTEAFF. CDR3 sequence (DNA): TGCGCCAGCAGCCATGGACAGGGTGGAGGGAACACTGAAGCTTTCTTT. V gene TRBV5-1 combines with J gene TRBJ1-1; TRBD1 matches at 8 bases. The J segment lost 1 base and the V segment lost 4 bases, leaving 9 bases of the junction unmatched. Germline values: CDR1 SGHRS, CDR2 YFSETQ. The CDR3 extends over 16 amino acids.

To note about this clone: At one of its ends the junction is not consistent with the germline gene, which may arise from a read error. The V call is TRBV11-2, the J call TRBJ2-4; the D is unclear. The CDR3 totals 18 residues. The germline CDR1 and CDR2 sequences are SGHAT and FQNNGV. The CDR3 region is CASSPAFRSRADPLALIF. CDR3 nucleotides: TGTGCCAGCAGCCCCGCATTCCGCAGTAGGGCCGACCCATTAGCCCTGATCTTC.

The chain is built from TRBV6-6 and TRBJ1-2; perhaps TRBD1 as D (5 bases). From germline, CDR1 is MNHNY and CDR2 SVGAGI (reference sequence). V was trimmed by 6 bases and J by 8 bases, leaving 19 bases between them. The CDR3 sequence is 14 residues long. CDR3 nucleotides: TGTGCCAGCAGCCCGGGACCGGAACTATGGGGCTACACCTTC. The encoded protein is CASSPGPELWGYTF.

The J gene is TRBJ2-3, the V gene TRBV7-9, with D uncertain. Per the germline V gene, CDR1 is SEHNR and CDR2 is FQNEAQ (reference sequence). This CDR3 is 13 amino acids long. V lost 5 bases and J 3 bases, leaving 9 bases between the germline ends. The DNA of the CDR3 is TGTGCCAGCAGCCCCCCACTAACAGATACGCAGTATTTT. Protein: CASSPPLTDTQYF.

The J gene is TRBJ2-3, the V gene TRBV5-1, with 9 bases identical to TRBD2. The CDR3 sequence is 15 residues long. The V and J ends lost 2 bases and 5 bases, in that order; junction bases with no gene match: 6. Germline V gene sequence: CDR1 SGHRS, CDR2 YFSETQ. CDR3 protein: CASSFGRGGRDTQYF. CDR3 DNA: TGCGCCAGCAGCTTCGGGCGGGGGGGCAGAGATACGCAGTATTTT.

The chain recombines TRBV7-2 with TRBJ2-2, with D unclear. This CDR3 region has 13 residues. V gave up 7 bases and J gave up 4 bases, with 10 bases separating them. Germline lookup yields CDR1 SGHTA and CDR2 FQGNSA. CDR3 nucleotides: TGTGCCAGCACCCAAGCCACCACCGGGGAGCTGTTTTTT. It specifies CASTQATTGELFF. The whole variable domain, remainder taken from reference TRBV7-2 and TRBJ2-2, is GAGVSQSPSNKVTEKGKDVELRCDPISGHTALYWYRQSLGQGLEFLIYFQGNSAPDKSGLPSDRFSAERTGGSVSTLTIQRTQQEDSAVYLCASTQATTGELFFGEGSRLTVL.

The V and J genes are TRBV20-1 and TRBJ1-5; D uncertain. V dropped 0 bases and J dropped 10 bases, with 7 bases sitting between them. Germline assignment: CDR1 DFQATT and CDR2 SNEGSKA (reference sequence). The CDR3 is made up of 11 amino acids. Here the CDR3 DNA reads TGCAGTGCTAGAGATGTCGGCCCCCAGCATTTT. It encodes CSARDVGPQHF.

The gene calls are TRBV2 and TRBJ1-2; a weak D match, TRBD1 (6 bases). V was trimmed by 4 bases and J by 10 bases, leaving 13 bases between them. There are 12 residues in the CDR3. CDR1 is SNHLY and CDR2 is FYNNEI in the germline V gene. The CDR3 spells CASSGYQGTYTF. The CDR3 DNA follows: TGTGCCAGCAGTGGATACCAGGGGACCTACACCTTC.

The CDR3 protein is CASSYGGSRFF. In DNA form, the CDR3 reads TGTGCCAGCAGTTACGGGGGCTCGCGGTTCTTC. The rearrangement joins TRBV6-5 to TRBJ2-1; possibly TRBD1 for D (6 bases). Germline loops: CDR1 MNHEY, CDR2 SVGAGI. Trimming pared 2 bases from V and 15 bases from J, leaving 11 bases between. The CDR3 has 11 amino acids.